This T cell receptor (beta chain) was sequenced in a study of blood T cell repertoires in COVID-19. For the study at large: Sample material is recorded as cDNA or gDNA derived from T cells, B-cell-depleted T cells, or PBMCs.

The ends lost 0 bases at V and 3 bases at J; junction bases unmatched: 12. CDR1 and CDR2 (germline): SGHDN, FVKESK. The CDR3 loop spans 18 amino acids. Profiling relied on immunoSEQ multiplex PCR, and the TCRdb table lists in-frame clones only, not all of them. The data show some 71,000 clones, with 86% seen just once and 2% held by the top ten. J is TRBJ2-3 and V is TRBV14, with TRBD1 identical over 7 bases. The sequencing input was peripheral blood. This clonotype originated in a man aged 25 to 40 with acute or convalescent COVID-19. CDR3 DNA: TGTGCCAGCAGCCAAGATCGCTGGACAGGCGGGTTTACAGATACGCAGTATTTT. Translated, it gives CASSQDRWTGGFTDTQYF.